Described below is a single T cell receptor beta chain sequence and its context. Antigen unknown. Per germline, CDR1 LNHDA and CDR2 SQIVND (reference sequence). CDR3 length: 15 amino acids. V was shortened by 5 bases and J by 5 bases, with 18 bases between the two germline ends. The entry originates in a study of breast tumors, draining lymph nodes, adjacent tissues. General observations from the study: Tumors had less TCR diversity than lymph nodes, more than nontumor tissue. Findings are consistent with lymph node origin and intratumoral expansion of most tumor T cells.

Axillary draining lymph nodes of breast cancer patients supplied the node samples. In TCRdb, the multiplex PCR reads were re-called with MiXCR into one record per CDR3 protein. Here the sample spans approximately 130,000 distinct CDR3 sequences, approximately 22% being singletons. This sequence originates from a female donor with breast cancer. Some clones in this sample may be carry-over from other donors' samples. Sequencing used axillary lymph node tissue. The rearrangement links TRBV19 to TRBJ1-1, with D tentatively TRBD1 (5 bases). Written as DNA, the CDR3 is TGTGCCAGTAGTGCGACCCGGGCCCGGGGGACTGAAGCTTTCTTT. This sequence encodes CASSATRARGTEAFF.